This is a list of T cell receptor beta chains from one sample in a study of OX40 agonist ivuxolimab in advanced cancers. TCRdb's copy holds only in-frame clones and misses some; the assay was immunoSEQ multiplex PCR. The sample shows over 55,000 clones, approximately 93% of them seen only once. This sample comprised CD4+ or CD8+ T cells sorted from blood, obtained in a trial of the OX40 agonist ivuxolimab. Source of these receptors: an adult with an advanced solid tumor such as melanoma, head and neck, liver or kidney cancer. Each CDR3 is given with its conserved first and last residue. The D gene is left open where the match is weak. Clone size, where shown, is once, few, many, or a class for clones that have expanded.

J gene: TRBJ1-2; V gene: TRBV6-1; D gene: -; clone size: -; CDR3 protein: CASRALYGYTF; CDR3 DNA: TGTGCCAGCAGGGCCCTCTATGGCTACACCTTC
J gene: TRBJ2-5; V gene: TRBV7-2; D gene: -; clone size: -; CDR3 protein: CASSVGGGQETQYF; CDR3 DNA: TGTGCCAGCAGCGTAGGGGGAGGGCAAGAGACCCAGTACTTC
J gene: TRBJ1-6; V gene: TRBV28; D gene: -; clone size: -; CDR3 protein: CATREEHSPLHF; CDR3 DNA: TGTGCCACCCGGGAGGAGCATTCACCCCTCCACTTT
J gene: TRBJ2-3; V gene: TRBV6-1; D gene: -; clone size: -; CDR3 protein: CALKGGSTDTQYF; CDR3 DNA: TGTGCCCTAAAGGGGGGTAGCACAGATACGCAGTATTTT
J gene: TRBJ2-6; V gene: TRBV18; D gene: -; clone size: -; CDR3 protein: CASSPPGANVLTF; CDR3 DNA: TGTGCCAGCTCACCACCGGGGGCCAACGTCCTGACTTTC
J gene: TRBJ2-1; V gene: TRBV28; D gene: -; clone size: -; CDR3 protein: CASSYRMDGGEQFF; CDR3 DNA: TGTGCCAGCAGCTACCGGATGGATGGTGGTGAGCAGTTCTTC
J gene: TRBJ1-2; V gene: TRBV28; D gene: -; clone size: -; CDR3 protein: CASSPSRDPSPGYTF; CDR3 DNA: TGTGCCAGCAGTCCGTCCAGGGACCCTTCTCCGGGCTACACCTTC
J gene: TRBJ2-7; V gene: TRBV19; D gene: TRBD1; clone size: once; CDR3 protein: CAIGQGHEQYF; CDR3 DNA: TGTGCCATTGGACAGGGGCACGAGCAGTACTTC
J gene: TRBJ2-7; V gene: TRBV28; D gene: -; clone size: -; CDR3 protein: CASGGLREQYF; CDR3 DNA: TGTGCCAGCGGGGGGTTGAGGGAGCAGTACTTC
J gene: TRBJ2-2; V gene: TRBV10-3; D gene: -; clone size: -; CDR3 protein: CAISSLQEVGELFF; CDR3 DNA: TGTGCCATCAGCTCCCTCCAGGAGGTCGGGGAGCTGTTTTTT
J gene: TRBJ2-7; V gene: TRBV27; D gene: TRBD1; clone size: once; CDR3 protein: CASREQGLYEQYF; CDR3 DNA: TGTGCCAGCAGGGAACAGGGGCTCTACGAGCAGTACTTC
J gene: TRBJ1-6; V gene: TRBV6-6; D gene: -; clone size: -; CDR3 protein: CASSYDGYNSPLHF; CDR3 DNA: TGTGCCAGCAGTTACGACGGATATAATTCACCCCTCCACTTT
J gene: TRBJ1-1; V gene: TRBV25-1; D gene: TRBD1; clone size: -; CDR3 protein: CASSHGQGNQAEAFF; CDR3 DNA: TGTGCCAGCAGTCATGGACAGGGGAATCAGGCTGAAGCTTTCTTT
J gene: TRBJ2-1; V gene: TRBV5-5; D gene: TRBD2; clone size: -; CDR3 protein: CASSLLPLATNEQFF; CDR3 DNA: TGTGCCAGCAGCTTGTTACCACTAGCGACCAATGAGCAGTTCTTC
J gene: TRBJ1-1; V gene: TRBV5-1; D gene: TRBD1; clone size: -; CDR3 protein: CASSLGDRGLNTEAFF; CDR3 DNA: TGCGCCAGCAGCTTGGGGGACAGGGGGCTGAACACTGAAGCTTTCTTT
J gene: TRBJ2-7; V gene: TRBV6-1; D gene: TRBD2; clone size: -; CDR3 protein: CASRRGGNYEQYF; CDR3 DNA: TGTGCCAGCAGGAGGGGAGGGAACTACGAGCAGTACTTC
J gene: TRBJ2-1; V gene: TRBV28; D gene: -; clone size: -; CDR3 protein: CASSPGHLSEQFF; CDR3 DNA: TGTGCCAGCTCCCCTGGACATCTATCCGAGCAGTTCTTC
J gene: TRBJ1-5; V gene: TRBV28; D gene: -; clone size: -; CDR3 protein: CASRGAWNQPQHF; CDR3 DNA: TGTGCCTCACGGGGGGCATGGAATCAGCCCCAGCATTTT
J gene: TRBJ1-1; V gene: TRBV6-5; D gene: TRBD1; clone size: once; CDR3 protein: CASRETGAGDTEAFF; CDR3 DNA: TGTGCCAGCAGAGAGACAGGGGCGGGGGACACTGAAGCTTTCTTT
J gene: TRBJ1-6; V gene: TRBV25-1; D gene: -; clone size: -; CDR3 protein: CASSEWGNNSPLHF; CDR3 DNA: TGTGCCAGCAGTGAATGGGGCAATAATTCACCCCTCCACTTT
J gene: TRBJ1-1; V gene: TRBV19; D gene: -; clone size: -; CDR3 protein: CASSVTGMNTEAFF; CDR3 DNA: TGTGCCAGTAGTGTCACAGGAATGAACACTGAAGCTTTCTTT
J gene: TRBJ2-7; V gene: TRBV5-8; D gene: -; clone size: -; CDR3 protein: CASSPIYEQYF; CDR3 DNA: TGTGCCAGCAGCCCGATCTACGAGCAGTACTTC
J gene: TRBJ1-2; V gene: TRBV5-6; D gene: -; clone size: few; CDR3 protein: CASSLAGANYGYTF; CDR3 DNA: TGTGCCAGCAGCTTGGCCGGGGCGAACTATGGCTACACCTTC
J gene: TRBJ2-5; V gene: TRBV5-1; D gene: -; clone size: -; CDR3 protein: CASSLGGHGLETQYF; CDR3 DNA: TGCGCCAGCAGCTTGGGGGGGCATGGTTTGGAGACCCAGTACTTC
J gene: TRBJ1-2; V gene: TRBV6-5; D gene: -; clone size: -; CDR3 protein: CASSYSWGQLHGYTF; CDR3 DNA: TGTGCCAGCAGTTACTCGTGGGGGCAGCTTCATGGCTACACCTTC
J gene: TRBJ1-1; V gene: TRBV4-2; D gene: -; clone size: -; CDR3 protein: CASSHSGAMNTEAFF; CDR3 DNA: TGTGCCAGCAGCCATTCAGGGGCAATGAACACTGAAGCTTTCTTT
J gene: TRBJ2-2; V gene: TRBV27; D gene: -; clone size: -; CDR3 protein: CASRKDSPNTGELFF; CDR3 DNA: TGTGCCAGCAGGAAAGACAGTCCGAACACCGGGGAGCTGTTTTTT
J gene: TRBJ2-2; V gene: TRBV11-3; D gene: -; clone size: -; CDR3 protein: CASSPITGELFF; CDR3 DNA: TGTGCCAGCAGTCCTATCACCGGGGAGCTGTTTTTT
J gene: TRBJ2-7; V gene: TRBV7-2; D gene: -; clone size: few; CDR3 protein: CASSPSYEQYF; CDR3 DNA: TGTGCCAGCAGCCCTTCCTACGAGCAGTACTTC
J gene: TRBJ2-1; V gene: TRBV10-1; D gene: TRBD2; clone size: -; CDR3 protein: CASGTSSFEQFF; CDR3 DNA: TGCGCCAGCGGGACTAGCAGTTTTGAGCAGTTCTTC
J gene: TRBJ2-7; V gene: TRBV5-1; D gene: -; clone size: -; CDR3 protein: CASSLAGNEQYF; CDR3 DNA: TGCGCCAGCAGCTTGGCGGGGAACGAGCAGTACTTC
J gene: TRBJ2-5; V gene: TRBV6-6; D gene: -; clone size: -; CDR3 protein: CASSYEARTQYF; CDR3 DNA: TGTGCCAGCAGTTACGAAGCCCGGACCCAGTACTTC
J gene: TRBJ1-3; V gene: TRBV7-2; D gene: -; clone size: -; CDR3 protein: CASSPLTGLSGNTIYF; CDR3 DNA: TGTGCCAGCAGCCCTCTGACAGGCCTCTCTGGAAACACCATATATTTT